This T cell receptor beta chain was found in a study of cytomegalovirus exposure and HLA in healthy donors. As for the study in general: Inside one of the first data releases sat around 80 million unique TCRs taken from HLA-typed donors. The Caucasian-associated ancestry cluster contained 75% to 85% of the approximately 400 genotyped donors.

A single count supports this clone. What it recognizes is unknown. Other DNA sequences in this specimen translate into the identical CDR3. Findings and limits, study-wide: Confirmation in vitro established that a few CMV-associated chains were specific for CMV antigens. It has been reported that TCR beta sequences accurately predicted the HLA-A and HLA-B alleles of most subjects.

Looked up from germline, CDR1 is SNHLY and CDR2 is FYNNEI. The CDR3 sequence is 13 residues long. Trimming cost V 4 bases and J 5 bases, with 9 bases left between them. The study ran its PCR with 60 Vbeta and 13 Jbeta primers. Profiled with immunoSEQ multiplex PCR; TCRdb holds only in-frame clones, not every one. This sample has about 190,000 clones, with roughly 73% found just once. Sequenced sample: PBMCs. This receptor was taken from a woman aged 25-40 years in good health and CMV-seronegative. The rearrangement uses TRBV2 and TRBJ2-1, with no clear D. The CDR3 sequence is CASSGIADNEQFF. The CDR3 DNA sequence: TGTGCCAGCAGTGGAATTGCAGACAATGAGCAGTTCTTC. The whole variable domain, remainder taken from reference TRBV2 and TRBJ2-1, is EPEVTQTPSHQVTQMGQEVILRCVPISNHLYFYWYRQILGQKVEFLVSFYNNEISEKSEIFDDQFSVERPDGSNFTLKIRSTKLEDSAMYFCASSGIADNEQFFGPGTRLTVL.